The entry below describes one T cell receptor (beta chain). The method was immunoSEQ multiplex PCR; TCRdb's version includes in-frame clones alone and lacks a portion of them. The sample holds about 160,000 clones, nearly 96% seen once. The sample is drawn from a study of control samples from healthy donors and cancer patients. Germline V gene lookup returns CDR1 MNHNS and CDR2 SASEGT. There are 16 residues in the CDR3. The ends were cut back, 2 bases at V and 4 bases at J, with 17 bases in the middle. Sequences were obtained from blood. This receptor was identified in a woman aged 25 to 45 in good health. The rearrangement uses TRBV6-1 and TRBJ1-1; D unclear. The CDR3 region has the DNA TGTGCCAGCAGTGAATATCCAGTGGCGGGTGGCACTGAAGCTTTCTTT. This gives the protein CASSEYPVAGGTEAFF.